This TCR beta chain is from a study of radiation and T cells in renal cell carcinoma. Sample time point: blood 2 weeks post-SBRT. This sample's treatment: 15 Gy SBRT to primary tumor, nephrectomy 4 weeks later. The patient's renal cell carcinoma had clear cell pathology. Profiled with immunoSEQ multiplex PCR; TCRdb holds only in-frame clones, not every one. Among 120,000 or so clones listed, over 75% were seen once. CDR3 size: 15 residues. V lost 6 bases and J lost 3, with 16 bases in between. In germline, CDR1 is SGHRS, CDR2 YFSETQ. This clone was observed once. Sequencing used blood, obtained from a patient whose treatment included radiotherapy and nephrectomy. This TCR was recovered from a man aged 50-60 years with renal cell carcinoma. This sequence joins TRBV5-1 and TRBJ2-1; D is ambiguous. The CDR3 coding sequence is TGCGCCAGCACCCCCCAGCCCTCGAACTACAATGAGCAGTTCTTC. Protein product: CASTPQPSNYNEQFF. The full variable domain, its missing parts supplied by reference TRBV5-1 and TRBJ2-1, is KAGVTQTPRYLIKTRGQQVTLSCSPISGHRSVSWYQQTPGQGLQFLFEYFSETQRNKGNFPGRFSGRQFSNSRSEMNVSTLELGDSALYLCASTPQPSNYNEQFFGPGTRLTVL.